A single sample gave rise to the 29 T cell receptor beta chains below, sequenced in a study of T-cell reconstitution after alpha-beta-depleted transplantation in children. The TCRbeta library incorporated unique molecular identifiers. TCRdb itself ran the PCR reads through MiXCR, one entry per CDR3 protein. The sample holds approximately 170,000 distinct CDR3 sequences, over 8.5% seen once. This specimen was PBMCs, taken before TCRalphabeta/CD19-depleted stem cell transplant. These receptor sequences come from a boy between 2 and 10 years old with acute myeloid leukemia, due to receive a stem cell transplant.

The sample holds many counts of this clonotype. The genes are TRBV5-1 and TRBJ2-3, with no clear D. Germline CDR1 and CDR2: SGHRS and YFSETQ. The V end was cut by 0 bases, the J end by 3 bases, with 8 bases between. The CDR3 covers 14 residues. This CDR3 is CASSLASGTDTQYF. Here the CDR3 DNA reads TGCGCCAGCAGCTTGGCCTCGGGTACAGATACGCAGTATTTT. The variable domain in full, with the rest retrieved from reference TRBV5-1 and TRBJ2-3, is KAGVTQTPRYLIKTRGQQVTLSCSPISGHRSVSWYQQTPGQGLQFLFEYFSETQRNKGNFPGRFSGRQFSNSRSEMNVSTLELGDSALYLCASSLASGTDTQYFGPGTRLTVL.

In the case of this clonotype: A single base separates this from a much larger clone, so it may be a read error. The chain links TRBV24-1 to TRBJ2-1; the match to TRBD2 covers 13 bases. The germline V gene encodes CDR1 KGHDR and CDR2 SFDVKD. CDR3 length: 19 residues. CDR3 coding DNA: TGTGCCACCAGTGATCCTCCGGGACTAGCGGGAATAGACTACAGTGAGCAGTTCTTC. Residues: CATSDPPGLAGIDYSEQFF.

This clonotype was detected many times. The chain has TRBV4-2 and TRBJ1-4, with unresolved D. Deletions cut 3 bases from V and 8 bases from J, with 13 bases between. CDR1 is LGHNA and CDR2 is YNFKEQ in the germline V gene. The length of the CDR3 is 14 residues. This chain's CDR3 is CASSQLKGGEKLFF. The DNA of the CDR3 is TGTGCCAGCAGCCAGTTGAAGGGTGGAGAAAAACTGTTTTTT.

This clonotype appeared many times. The chain joins TRBV6-5 to TRBJ1-1; no clear D. The CDR3 consists of 15 residues. Germline assignment: CDR1 MNHEY and CDR2 SVGAGI. V lost 10 bases, J lost 1 base, and 19 bases lay in between. CDR3: CATTSSRVRNTEAFF. The CDR3 DNA sequence: TGTGCCACCACGAGTAGCCGGGTCCGGAACACTGAAGCTTTCTTT.

This clonotype occurred many times. This rearrangement joins TRBV6-5 to TRBJ1-2; D is perhaps TRBD1 (5 bases). The V gene lost 6 bases and the J gene lost 3 bases, with 11 bases spanning the gap. The CDR3 covers 13 residues. Germline CDR1 and CDR2: MNHEY and SVGAGI. The CDR3 sequence is CASSYRDYYGYTF. The DNA for the CDR3 is TGTGCCAGCAGCTACCGGGACTACTATGGCTACACCTTC.

Many counts were recorded for this clonotype. The genes are TRBV15 and TRBJ1-6; unclear D gene. The CDR3 runs 13 residues. With 1 base removed from V and 13 bases from J, the gap between germline ends came to 11 bases. Per the germline V gene, CDR1 is LNHNV and CDR2 is YYDKDF (reference sequence). The CDR3 spells CATSRVGTFPLHF. The CDR3 region has the DNA TGTGCCACCAGCAGAGTAGGCACTTTTCCCCTCCACTTT.

This clonotype showed up many times. V is TRBV28 and J is TRBJ2-5, with D perhaps TRBD1 (6 bases). CDR1 MDHEN and CDR2 SYDVKM come from the germline V gene. This CDR3 is 14 amino acids long. V lost 10 bases, J lost 3 bases, and 18 bases lay in between. The CDR3, as DNA: TGTGCCACAGCAGGGGCGCCAGTAGAAGAGACCCAGTACTTC. It yields the protein CATAGAPVEETQYF.

This clonotype appeared many times. The chain has TRBV11-2 and TRBJ2-6; D remains ambiguous. Germline CDR1 SGHAT, CDR2 FQNNGV. CDR3 length: 18 amino acids. V lost 1 base and J 0 bases, leaving 13 bases between the germline ends. As DNA, the CDR3 is TGTGCCAGCAGCTTAGTGTCGGGTGAACCCTCTGGGGCCAACGTCCTGACTTTC. As protein: CASSLVSGEPSGANVLTF. The whole variable domain, filled in from reference TRBV11-2 and TRBJ2-6, reads EAGVAQSPRYKIIEKRQSVAFWCNPISGHATLYWYQQILGQGPKLLIQFQNNGVVDDSQLPKDRFSAERLKGVDSTLKIQPAKLEDSAVYLCASSLVSGEPSGANVLTFGAGSRLTVL.

V usage is TRBV30 and J usage is TRBJ2-6; D gene ambiguous. CDR1 GTSNPN and CDR2 SVGIG come from the germline V gene (reference sequence). The V and J ends lost 2 bases and 1 base respectively, with 6 bases between them. The CDR3 is 14 residues long. The CDR3 DNA follows: TGTGCCTGGAGTAGGCTTTCTGGGGCCAACGTCCTGACTTTC. It translates to CAWSRLSGANVLTF. The full variable domain, with the rest looked up from reference TRBV30 and TRBJ2-6, is SQTIHQWPATLVQPVGSPLSLECTVEGTSNPNLYWYRQAAGRGLQLLFYSVGIGQISSEVPQNLSASRPQDRQFILSSKKLLLSDSGFYLCAWSRLSGANVLTFGAGSRLTVL.

This clonotype was detected ten times or more. The V call is TRBV9, the J call TRBJ2-2, with 8 bases aligning to TRBD2. The J segment lost 5 bases and the V segment lost 0 bases, leaving 6 bases of the junction unmatched. The CDR3 runs to 16 residues. The germline V gene has CDR1 SGDLS and CDR2 YYNGEE. CDR3 nucleotides: TGTGCCAGCAGCGTAGCAAGCGGGAGTGCGACCGGGGAGCTGTTTTTT. This codes for CASSVASGSATGELFF.

This clonotype was recorded many times. The genes are TRBV7-9 and TRBJ2-5; no firm D call. The CDR3 spans 15 residues. Trimming left V 0 bases short and J 1 base short, with 9 bases between. The germline V gene encodes CDR1 SEHNR and CDR2 FQNEAQ (reference sequence). The CDR3 region is CASSLALGVQETQYF. The CDR3, as DNA: TGTGCCAGCAGCTTAGCGCTTGGGGTCCAAGAGACCCAGTACTTC.

CDR3 sequence: CAICLAGTSGNRRPYEQYF. In DNA, the CDR3 is TGTGCCATCTGTTTAGCCGGGACTAGCGGGAACCGTCGCCCCTACGAGCAGTACTTC. V is TRBV12-3 or TRBV12-4 and J is TRBJ2-7; TRBD2 agrees at 13 bases. Germline trimming cut 10 bases from V and 2 bases from J; bases unmatched to any gene: 20. The CDR3 runs 19 residues.

This clonotype has a count of ten or more. CDR3 loop: CATSRGNPSPAGYTF. The CDR3, as DNA: TGTGCCACCAGCAGAGGTAACCCTTCGCCAGCTGGCTACACCTTC. The chain joins TRBV15 to TRBJ1-2, with no clear D. The V gene's germline CDR1 is LNHNV and CDR2 YYDKDF (reference sequence). V lost 1 base, J lost 7 bases, and 16 bases lay in between. The CDR3 covers 15 residues.

This clonotype showed up many times. J is TRBJ2-7 and V is TRBV20-1; maybe TRBD1 (7 bases). The V gene's germline CDR1 is DFQATT and CDR2 SNEGSKA (reference sequence). This CDR3 spans 15 amino acids. The V end was cut by 6 bases, the J end by 4 bases, with 22 bases between. The CDR3 DNA sequence: TGCAGTGCCCCTAGGGGGGACAGAAAAGAGTACGAGCAGTACTTC. Translating gives CSAPRGDRKEYEQYF.

The sample holds many counts of this clonotype. V gene TRBV27 combines with J gene TRBJ1-2, with 7 positions matching TRBD1. Germline CDR1 is MNHEY and CDR2 is SMNVEV (reference sequence). This CDR3 region has 14 residues. Trimming removed 6 bases from V and 4 bases from J; junction bases left unmatched: 8. The CDR3 sequence: CASSLGGRSYGYTF. CDR3 bases: TGTGCCAGCAGCCTAGGGGGCAGAAGCTATGGCTACACCTTC.

In its sample, this clonotype was seen many times. The V call is TRBV28, the J call TRBJ1-2, with TRBD1 matching over 7 bases. The CDR3 has 14 residues. The V segment lost 4 bases and the J segment 5 bases; nucleotides outside the gene matches: 7. Germline CDR1 and CDR2: MDHEN and SYDVKM. CDR3 DNA sequence: TGTGCCAGCAGTTCCGGGGACAGCGGATATGGCTACACCTTC. It translates to CASSSGDSGYGYTF.

This clonotype was found many times. The chain has TRBV6-1 and TRBJ1-2; D not certain. The CDR3 extends over 13 amino acids. V was pared by 10 bases and J by 4 bases, with 16 bases between. The germline V gene has CDR1 MNHNS and CDR2 SASEGT. CDR3 sequence reads: CATGSRDTYGYTF. The CDR3 coding sequence is TGTGCCACGGGAAGCCGGGATACCTATGGCTACACCTTC.

At least ten counts were recorded for this clonotype. This rearrangement joins TRBV28 to TRBJ2-3; 8 nucleotides line up with TRBD2. The CDR3 spans 15 residues. Trimming removed 4 bases from V and 0 bases from J; junction bases left unmatched: 3. CDR1 is MDHEN, CDR2 SYDVKM, per germline. This CDR3 is CASSYGGRSTDTQYF. CDR3 DNA: TGTGCCAGCAGTTACGGCGGGAGGAGCACAGATACGCAGTATTTT.

This clonotype has ten or more counts. The chain couples TRBV5-1 to TRBJ1-2; no clear D. CDR1 and CDR2 from the germline V gene are SGHRS and YFSETQ. The CDR3 has 14 residues. Trimming took off 0 bases at V and 0 bases at J, with 6 bases between the two ends. The CDR3, as DNA: TGCGCCAGCAGCTTGGGTGACTCTAACTATGGCTACACCTTC. Protein product: CASSLGDSNYGYTF.

A remark on this clonotype: This may stem from a read error, because a much larger clone lies one nucleotide away. The V gene is TRBV7-8, the J gene TRBJ2-7; 7 bases are shared with TRBD2. Germline V gene lookup returns CDR1 SGHVS and CDR2 FQNEAQ. The CDR3 runs to 13 residues. Here the CDR3 reads CASSRDYSYGQYV. CDR3 bases: TGTGCCAGCAGCCGGGACTACTCCTACGGGCAGTACGTC.

This clonotype occurred many times. The rearrangement joins TRBV29-1 to TRBJ2-1; a weak D match, TRBD2 (5 bases). Germline lookup yields CDR1 SQVTM and CDR2 ANQGSEA. V lost 3 bases and J lost 0, with 9 bases in between. The CDR3 has 14 residues. The CDR3 loop reads CSVDLGSSYNEQFF. The CDR3 DNA reads as TGCAGCGTTGATTTGGGGAGCTCCTACAATGAGCAGTTCTTC.

This clonotype was recorded many times. This rearrangement joins TRBV5-1 to TRBJ2-7; TRBD2 matches at 9 bases. CDR1 SGHRS and CDR2 YFSETQ come from the germline V gene. With V trimmed by 4 bases and J by 2 bases, 1 base remained unmatched. The CDR3 is 13 amino acids. CDR3 protein: CASSVAGAYEQYF. The CDR3 nucleotides read TGCGCCAGCAGCGTAGCGGGGGCCTACGAGCAGTACTTC.

A note on this clonotype: A clone one base away is much larger, so this may be a read error. The V call is TRBV4-1, the J call TRBJ2-6; D not certain. Germline CDR1 and CDR2: MGHRA and YSYEKL. The V end lost 4 bases, the J end lost 1 base, and 8 bases lay between the germline ends. CDR3 size: 15 residues. CDR3 nucleotide sequence: TGCGCCAGCAGCCGAGATCTGTCTGGGGCCAACGTCCTGACTTTC. Amino acid sequence: CASSRDLSGANVLTF.

Ten or more counts support this clonotype. The chain has TRBV11-2 and TRBJ1-1; D ambiguous. The CDR3 runs to 15 residues. V lost 2 bases to trimming and J lost 1 base, with 11 bases between them. Germline V gene data show CDR1 as SGHAT and CDR2 as FQNNGV. The CDR3 region is CASSLQDKRNTEAFF. The CDR3 nucleotides read TGTGCCAGCAGCTTACAAGACAAACGGAACACTGAAGCTTTCTTT.

This chain uses TRBV10-3 with TRBJ2-2; D perhaps matches TRBD2 (6 bases). The CDR3 length is 14 residues. Germline V gene lookup returns CDR1 ENHRY and CDR2 SYGVKD. Trimming stripped 2 bases from V and 3 bases from J, with 7 bases between. The CDR3 DNA follows: TGTGCCATCAGTGAGAGGGAGGACACCGGGGAGCTGTTTTTT. This codes for CAISEREDTGELFF.

This clonotype was seen ten or more times. The chain links TRBV5-5 to TRBJ2-2; 9 nucleotides match TRBD2. CDR3 size: 16 residues. Germline CDR1 SGHKS, CDR2 YYEKEE (reference sequence). V gave up 2 bases and J gave up 0 bases; unmatched junction bases: 2. The CDR3 coding sequence is TGTGCCAGCAGCTTACCTAGCGGGGCGAACACCGGGGAGCTGTTTTTT. Protein sequence: CASSLPSGANTGELFF.

Ten or more counts support this clonotype. The chain links TRBV5-1 to TRBJ2-3; 8 bases are shared with TRBD2. J lost 2 bases, V lost 1 base, and 6 bases had no gene match. The CDR3 spans 16 residues. Germline V lookup: CDR1 SGHRS, CDR2 YFSETQ. The CDR3 region is CASSLISGGYTDTQYF. Here the CDR3 DNA reads TGCGCCAGCAGCTTGATTTCGGGGGGGTACACAGATACGCAGTATTTT.

In its sample, this clonotype was seen many times. The chain combines TRBV9 with TRBJ2-3, with D unresolved. Trimming shortened V by 3 bases and J by 1 base, and 6 bases separated the two germline ends. This CDR3 spans 13 amino acids. From germline, CDR1 is SGDLS and CDR2 YYNGEE. CDR3 amino acids: CASSDRRTDTQYF. CDR3 DNA sequence: TGTGCCAGCAGCGACAGACGCACAGATACGCAGTATTTT.

At least ten counts were recorded for this clonotype. The gene calls are TRBV28 and TRBJ1-1; 9 bases are shared with TRBD1. The V segment lost 4 bases and the J segment 6 bases; nucleotides outside the gene matches: 9. The CDR3 is 15 amino acids. Germline CDR1 is MDHEN and CDR2 is SYDVKM. CDR3 sequence: CASSSETGGRSEAFF. The CDR3 nucleotides read TGTGCCAGCAGTTCCGAGACAGGGGGAAGGTCTGAAGCTTTCTTT.